The 5 T cell receptor beta chains presented below share a single source sample, sequenced in a study of blood T cells in healthy people across ages (dated by TCRdb to between 2014 and 2017). The protocol used for the library was 5' RACE. The sample was run on an Illumina HiSeq 2500. The second PCR ran for about 6 to 11 cycles and used a J-beta primer mix along with a sample-barcoded 5' primer. Using fastp at Q25 and MiXCR, TCRdb reprocessed the public reads and kept productive beta chains. Rows are combined by CDR3 protein, so each entry shows the most common genes and DNA. The sample data list around 650,000 distinct CDR3 sequences, and roughly 43% of these were observed just once. Together, the top ten hold around 30% of the sample. Specimen: blood. The receptors derive from an older man in good health.

Ten or more counts support this clonotype. The chain recombines TRBV4-3 with TRBJ2-1, with a tentative D call TRBD2 (6 bases). The CDR3 spans 16 residues. V gave up 0 bases and J gave up 8 bases, with 17 bases separating them. The germline CDR1 and CDR2 sequences are LGHNA and YSLEER. CDR3 residues: CASSQDRTGEGDEQFF. CDR3 sequence (DNA): TGCGCCAGCAGCCAAGATAGAACGGGAGAGGGCGATGAGCAGTTCTTC.

The chain joins TRBV14 to TRBJ2-7; D possibly matches TRBD1 or TRBD2 (5 bases each). The CDR3 has 17 amino acids. Trimming took off 0 bases at V and 5 bases at J, with 20 bases between the two ends. Germline V CDR1 and CDR2: SGHDN, FVKESK. CDR3 in DNA: TGTGCCAGCAGCCAAGATTGGGGACCCGGGGCCTCTAACGAGCAGTACTTC. It translates to CASSQDWGPGASNEQYF.

At least ten counts were recorded for this clonotype. The rearrangement links TRBV11-2 to TRBJ1-2; D is undetermined. Per the germline V gene, CDR1 is SGHAT and CDR2 is FQNNGV. The CDR3 length is 16 residues. With 0 bases removed from V and 4 bases from J, the gap between germline ends came to 15 bases. The CDR3 spells CASSLDHWAALYGYTF. Written as DNA, the CDR3 is TGTGCCAGCAGCTTAGATCACTGGGCCGCCCTCTATGGCTACACCTTC.

This clonotype has only a few counts. This sequence joins TRBV3-1 and TRBJ2-1; no definite D call. The CDR3 length is 15 residues. In germline, CDR1 is LGHDT, CDR2 YNNKEL (reference sequence). Trimming took 0 bases from V and 0 from J, leaving 6 bases between them. In nucleotides, the CDR3 is TGTGCCAGCAGCCAAGAGTTCAGCTCCTACAATGAGCAGTTCTTC. Translated: CASSQEFSSYNEQFF.

This clonotype was seen many times. The gene calls are TRBV4-1 and TRBJ2-1; TRBD2 matches at 11 bases. The J call may be incorrect, as the DNA end agrees better with TRBJ2-7. The V gene's germline CDR1 is MGHRA and CDR2 YSYEKL. The CDR3 is 16 amino acids. The CDR3 loop is CASSQVSGGAYNEQYF. CDR3 bases: TGCGCCAGCAGCCAAGTTAGCGGGGGGGCCTACAATGAGCAGTACTTC.